The 16 T cell receptor beta chains presented below share a single source sample, sequenced in a study of blood T cell repertoires in COVID-19. Measured with immunoSEQ multiplex PCR; TCRdb has only the in-frame clones, and not every one. The table lists about 60,000 clones, 85% to 90% of them singletons. The sample comprised peripheral blood. These receptor sequences come from a human donor with active COVID-19. The donor label of this sample is uncertain.

The chain is built from TRBV4-1 and TRBJ2-7; 7 bases fit TRBD1. Trimming cost V 6 bases and J 5 bases; bases outside gene matches: 7. The CDR3 sequence is 13 residues long. Germline V gene data show CDR1 as MGHRA and CDR2 as YSYEKL. CDR3: CASSRQGPNEQYF. The CDR3 DNA is TGCGCCAGCAGTCGACAGGGTCCTAACGAGCAGTACTTC.

This clone occurred once. V is TRBV5-1 and J is TRBJ1-1; perhaps TRBD1 as D (6 bases). V gave up 9 bases and J gave up 2 bases, with 20 bases separating them. From germline, CDR1 is SGHRS and CDR2 YFSETQ. The CDR3 sequence is 15 residues long. The CDR3 sequence: CATAQGMGVNTEAFF. The CDR3, as DNA: TGCGCCACTGCCCAGGGGATGGGCGTTAACACTGAAGCTTTCTTT.

The rearrangement uses TRBV6-6 and TRBJ1-1; 10 nucleotides match TRBD1. CDR3 size: 15 residues. V gave up 5 bases and J gave up 3 bases; unmatched junction bases: 6. Germline CDR1 is MNHNY and CDR2 is SVGAGI (reference sequence). CDR3 sequence (DNA): TGTGCCAGCAGTGGACAGGGGGAAGGTGACACTGAAGCTTTCTTT. Residues: CASSGQGEGDTEAFF.

This clone was seen only once. The CDR3 DNA reads TGTGCCAGCTCACAAACATCAGGGGTCAACTATGGCTACACCTTC. Translated, it gives CASSQTSGVNYGYTF. The chain couples TRBV18 to TRBJ1-2, with a weak D call TRBD1 (6 bases). Germline CDR1 reads KGHSH; CDR2 reads LQKENI. This CDR3 spans 15 amino acids. Deletions cut 4 bases from V and 2 bases from J, with 14 bases between. The full variable domain, in which reference TRBV18 and TRBJ1-2 provide the parts outside the CDR3, is NAGVMQNPRHLVRRRGQEARLRCSPMKGHSHVYWYRQLPEEGLKFMVYLQKENIIDESGMPKERFSAEFPKEGPSILRIQQVVRGDSAAYFCASSQTSGVNYGYTFGSGTRLTVV.

The chain combines TRBV7-9 with TRBJ2-1; perhaps TRBD1 as D (5 bases). Trimming took 5 bases from V and 4 from J, leaving 18 bases between them. The CDR3 loop spans 16 amino acids. Germline lookup yields CDR1 SEHNR and CDR2 FQNEAQ (reference sequence). CDR3 loop: CASSRSAAGSYNEQFF. The CDR3 DNA sequence: TGTGCCAGCAGCCGAAGCGCGGCAGGGTCATACAATGAGCAGTTCTTC.

This chain uses TRBV14 with TRBJ2-3, with TRBD1 as a possible D gene (6 bases). This CDR3 has 18 amino acids. V lost 1 base, J lost 2 bases, and 19 bases lay in between. Germline values: CDR1 SGHDN, CDR2 FVKESK. The CDR3 DNA reads TGTGCCAGCAGCCAAGCTGGCTTACAGGGCCGTTTCACAGATACGCAGTATTTT. Its protein is CASSQAGLQGRFTDTQYF.

V is TRBV7-3 and J is TRBJ1-1; 8 bases are shared with TRBD1. CDR3 length equals 15 residues. V was clipped by 0 bases and J by 5 bases; unmatched bases: 5. CDR1 is SGHTA and CDR2 is FQGTGA in the germline V gene. CDR3: CASSLTDRAKTEAFF. The DNA of the CDR3 is TGTGCCAGCAGCTTAACGGACAGGGCGAAAACTGAAGCTTTCTTT.

The gene calls are TRBV19 and TRBJ2-5; D gene uncertain. CDR3 length: 13 amino acids. Germline values: CDR1 LNHDA, CDR2 SQIVND (reference sequence). Between the trimmed V and J ends, which lost 3 bases and 0 bases, there was a span of 5 bases. CDR3 amino acids: CASSMRNQETQYF. CDR3 bases: TGTGCCAGTAGTATGAGAAACCAAGAGACCCAGTACTTC.

This chain links TRBV7-2 with TRBJ2-7; TRBD2 might be the D (5 bases). The V and J ends lost 2 bases and 5 bases respectively, with 13 bases between them. CDR3 length equals 14 residues. Germline V gene data show CDR1 as SGHTA and CDR2 as FQGNSA. CDR3 bases: TGTGCCAGCAGCTTAACCGGGGTACGGAACGAGCAGTACTTC. It specifies CASSLTGVRNEQYF. Together with reference TRBV7-2 and TRBJ2-7, the CDR3 gives the full variable domain: GAGVSQSPSNKVTEKGKDVELRCDPISGHTALYWYRQSLGQGLEFLIYFQGNSAPDKSGLPSDRFSAERTGGSVSTLTIQRTQQEDSAVYLCASSLTGVRNEQYFGPGTRLTVT.

The V gene is TRBV6-6, the J gene TRBJ1-4; possibly TRBD1 for D (5 bases). CDR1 is MNHNY and CDR2 is SVGAGI in the germline V gene (reference sequence). The length of the CDR3 is 14 residues. Trimming removed 8 bases at V and 2 bases at J, with 12 bases between. CDR3 nucleotide sequence: TGTGCCAGCGGGGGGGGAGGGACTAATGAAAAACTGTTTTTT. It yields the protein CASGGGGTNEKLFF.

The genes are TRBV27 and TRBJ2-7, with D possibly TRBD1 on 5 matching bases. Germline V gives CDR1 MNHEY, CDR2 SMNVEV (reference sequence). Trimming stripped 8 bases from V and 1 base from J, with 6 bases between. CDR3 length: 11 amino acids. The chain's CDR3 is CASQGSYEQYF. Written as DNA, the CDR3 is TGTGCCAGCCAGGGATCCTACGAGCAGTACTTC.

The chain links TRBV5-3 to TRBJ2-2, with 7 bases aligning to TRBD2. TRBV5-3 is an ORF, and what it does is uncertain. The CDR3 covers 17 residues. V lost 10 bases, J lost 1 base, and 16 bases stayed unmatched. The CDR3 sequence is CASAPGLPRRNTGELFF. The CDR3 bases are TGTGCCTCGGCTCCGGGACTACCTAGACGGAACACCGGGGAGCTGTTTTTT.

The genes are TRBV19 and TRBJ1-1; D call uncertain. Germline V gene lookup returns CDR1 LNHDA and CDR2 SQIVND (reference sequence). The CDR3 runs 14 residues. Trimming cost V 3 bases and J 1 base, with 9 bases left between them. The CDR3 bases are TGTGCCAGTAGTATGTTGGCAGAGAACACTGAAGCTTTCTTT. It is translated as CASSMLAENTEAFF.

The chain carries TRBV28 and TRBJ2-1, with D tentatively TRBD2 (5 bases). The V gene's germline CDR1 is MDHEN and CDR2 SYDVKM. There are 12 residues in the CDR3. V lost 6 bases and J lost 7, with 10 bases in between. CDR3 sequence: CASSRDGNEQFF. The CDR3 nucleotides are TGTGCCAGCAGCCGGGATGGGAATGAGCAGTTCTTC.

This chain connects TRBV9 to TRBJ1-2; TRBD1 aligns across 10 bases. Per germline, CDR1 SGDLS and CDR2 YYNGEE. V shed 3 bases and J 5 bases; nucleotides not matched to a gene: 4. The CDR3 totals 14 residues. This CDR3 is CASSGGQGEYGYTF. The DNA for the CDR3 is TGTGCCAGCAGCGGCGGACAGGGGGAGTATGGCTACACCTTC.

The chain employs TRBV18 and TRBJ2-3; D is ambiguous. This CDR3 has 21 amino acids. Trimming removed 6 bases from V and 5 bases from J, with 36 bases in between. CDR1 KGHSH and CDR2 LQKENI come from the germline V gene. CDR3 loop: CASSVWVEVVSRSRAQDTQYF. In DNA form, the CDR3 reads TGTGCCAGCTCGGTTTGGGTCGAGGTCGTCTCGAGGTCGCGTGCACAAGATACGCAGTATTTT.